This TCR beta chain is from a study of STAT5B mutations in CD4+ large granular lymphocyte leukemia. Overall study findings and caveats: Without HLA matching, higher CD4+ than CD8+ T-LGLL clonality could reflect small sample size. CD4-sorted patient repertoires seemed more clonal than healthy CD4+ repertoires. TRBV06-family usage was enriched in top patient clones (8/27) versus controls (2/35).

Points on this clone: What it binds is not known.

This was a survey-level run. Produced via immunoSEQ multiplex PCR; TCRdb's table is partial and in-frame only. Among nearly 35,000 clones listed, more than 60% were seen once. Trimming pared 8 bases from V and 3 bases from J, leaving 19 bases between. The germline V gene encodes CDR1 MGHDK and CDR2 SYGVNS. The CDR3 extends over 15 amino acids. The receptor's source is a human donor in good health. The rearrangement uses TRBV25-1 and TRBJ2-5; D call uncertain. The source material was CD4+ T cells from blood buffy coats. The CDR3 region has the DNA TGTGCCAGCGCCCCCCGGGCCTGGTACGAAGAGACCCAGTACTTC. Protein product: CASAPRAWYEETQYF.